The clone carrying this TCR beta chain was picked up many times. Its matching antigen is unknown. These data come from a study of spatial heterogeneity in lung cancer. Germline V gene lookup returns CDR1 SGHKS and CDR2 YYEKEE (reference sequence). The CDR3 runs 15 residues. With 2 bases removed from V and 7 bases from J, the gap between germline ends came to 15 bases. The time point was: sample taken at primary tumor resection. The authors sequenced whole RNA from tumor, nontumor lung or frozen PBMC without sorting. Study conclusions and caveats: In blood, ubiquitous expanded tumor TCRs appeared more at resection than follow-up.

TCRdb fed the 5' RACE reads into MiXCR, producing one record per CDR3 protein. The profile shows tens of thousands of distinct CDR3 sequences, around 5.2% of them singletons. Material: PBMCs, obtained at surgery. The chain joins TRBV5-5 to TRBJ1-4; D may be TRBD1 (6 bases). The sequence was collected from a female donor with early-stage non-small cell lung cancer. CDR3 sequence: CASSLRGASAEKLFF. The CDR3 nucleotides read TGTGCCAGCAGCTTAAGGGGGGCTAGTGCTGAAAAACTGTTTTTT. The full variable domain, rest sourced from reference TRBV5-5 and TRBJ1-4, is DAGVTQSPTHLIKTRGQQVTLRCSPISGHKSVSWYQQVLGQGPQFIFQYYEKEERGRGNFPDRFSARQFPNYSSELNVNALLLGDSALYLCASSLRGASAEKLFFGSGTQLSVL.